This T cell receptor (beta chain) came from a study of graft-versus-host responses after intestinal transplantation. The germline V gene has CDR1 MDHEN and CDR2 SYDVKM. J was trimmed by 6 bases and V by 4 bases; bases with no gene match: 4. This CDR3 is built from 13 residues. As to this clone: No antigen is known for it.

Clones were read by immunoSEQ multiplex PCR, and TCRdb kept only the in-frame ones, dropping some. Among 73,000 or so clones listed, 90% were seen once. This TCR was recovered from a human donor who was the organ donor for an intestinal transplant. The sample consisted of unstimulated CD8+ T cells sorted from spleen or lymph node cells, taken before transplant. The chain joins TRBV28 to TRBJ2-7; 9 nucleotides align to TRBD1. DNA for the CDR3: TGTGCCAGCAGTTATACGGGACAGGGCGAGCAGTACGTC. Translated, it gives CASSYTGQGEQYV.